These T cell receptor beta chains were read from a single sample in a study of cytomegalovirus exposure and HLA in healthy donors. The protocol was immunoSEQ multiplex PCR, while the TCRdb copy is restricted to in-frame clones and leaves out a portion. The table includes roughly 120,000 clones, more than 80% detected once. Sample: PBMCs. The source is a male donor in good health and CMV-seronegative. CDR3s include the opening cysteine and the closing phenylalanine or tryptophan. The D gene is left open where the match is weak. Expanded clones get a size class; other rows say once, few or many, or leave the size out.

clone size: NA
J gene: TRBJ2-1
D gene: NA
V gene: TRBV4-1
CDR3 DNA: TGCGCCAGCAGCATCCGCTCCTACAATGAGCAGTTCTTC
CDR3 protein: CASSIRSYNEQFF

clone size: NA
J gene: TRBJ2-3
D gene: NA
V gene: TRBV19
CDR3 DNA: TGTGCCAGTAGTATATTGGCTAGTATATCAGATACGCAGTATTTT
CDR3 protein: CASSILASISDTQYF

clone size: few
J gene: TRBJ2-7
D gene: NA
V gene: TRBV6-5
CDR3 DNA: TGTGCCAGCAGCCCCTGGGTAGCGGAGTCCTACGAGCAGTACTTC
CDR3 protein: CASSPWVAESYEQYF

clone size: NA
J gene: TRBJ2-1
D gene: NA
V gene: TRBV30
CDR3 DNA: TGTGCCTGGAGTCCCTCCGACACTGGGCAGTTCTTC
CDR3 protein: CAWSPSDTGQFF

clone size: NA
J gene: TRBJ1-1
D gene: TRBD1
V gene: TRBV2
CDR3 DNA: TGTGCCAGCAGTGAGCGGGACAGTCGAGCTTTCTTT
CDR3 protein: CASSERDSRAFF

clone size: NA
J gene: TRBJ1-1
D gene: NA
V gene: TRBV9
CDR3 DNA: TGTGCCAGCAGCACAGGGTTAGTGGTAAGCACTGAAGCTTTCTTT
CDR3 protein: CASSTGLVVSTEAFF

clone size: once
J gene: TRBJ1-4
D gene: NA
V gene: TRBV4-3
CDR3 DNA: TGCGCCAGCAGCCCTGAGCGGGGTCGTGAAAAACTGTTTTTT
CDR3 protein: CASSPERGREKLFF

clone size: NA
J gene: TRBJ2-3
D gene: TRBD2
V gene: TRBV2
CDR3 DNA: TGTGCCAGCAGTGACGGGACTAGCGGGAGCACAGATACGCAGTATTTT
CDR3 protein: CASSDGTSGSTDTQYF

clone size: NA
J gene: TRBJ2-5
D gene: TRBD1
V gene: TRBV5-1
CDR3 DNA: TGCGCCAGCAGCTCGGAGGGACAGGTAGAAGAGACCCAGTACTTC
CDR3 protein: CASSSEGQVEETQYF

clone size: NA
J gene: TRBJ1-1
D gene: TRBD1
V gene: TRBV5-4
CDR3 DNA: TGTGCCAGCAGTACCGGGACAGGGAACACTGAAGCTTTCTTT
CDR3 protein: CASSTGTGNTEAFF

clone size: NA
J gene: TRBJ2-7
D gene: TRBD2
V gene: TRBV11-2
CDR3 DNA: TGTGCCAGCAGCGCGGGGGCCGGACTAGCGGGAGCCTACGAGCAGTACTTC
CDR3 protein: CASSAGAGLAGAYEQYF

clone size: NA
J gene: TRBJ1-6
D gene: TRBD1
V gene: TRBV2
CDR3 DNA: TGTGCCAGCAGCGACCCAATTAACCAGGGGGGCGGTAGTTCACCCCTCCACTTT
CDR3 protein: CASSDPINQGGGSSPLHF

clone size: NA
J gene: TRBJ1-1
D gene: NA
V gene: TRBV27
CDR3 DNA: TGTGCCAGCAGTTTATCGAGTACGGTGAACACTGAAGCTTTCTTT
CDR3 protein: CASSLSSTVNTEAFF

clone size: NA
J gene: TRBJ2-3
D gene: NA
V gene: TRBV25-1
CDR3 DNA: TGTGCCAGCAGTGAATCTGGGGTCGGGAAAACAGATACGCAGTATTTT
CDR3 protein: CASSESGVGKTDTQYF

clone size: NA
J gene: TRBJ1-6
D gene: NA
V gene: TRBV27
CDR3 DNA: TGTGCCAGCAGTTCGTCCCGGGACACTCTTCTCTATAATTCACCCCTCCACTTT
CDR3 protein: CASSSSRDTLLYNSPLHF

clone size: few
J gene: TRBJ2-2
D gene: TRBD1
V gene: TRBV6-1
CDR3 DNA: TGTGCCAGCAGTGCAGCACAGGGGGATACCGGGGAGCTGTTTTTT
CDR3 protein: CASSAAQGDTGELFF

clone size: NA
J gene: TRBJ1-5
D gene: NA
V gene: TRBV6-5
CDR3 DNA: TGTGCCAGCAGAGGGGGGGCGGCTCAGCCCCAGCATTTT
CDR3 protein: CASRGGAAQPQHF

clone size: NA
J gene: TRBJ2-6
D gene: NA
V gene: TRBV5-1
CDR3 DNA: TGCGCCAGCAGCTTGGGGAGGGACGGGGCCAACGTCCTGACTTTC
CDR3 protein: CASSLGRDGANVLTF

clone size: once
J gene: TRBJ1-3
D gene: NA
V gene: TRBV5-1
CDR3 DNA: TGCGCCAGCAGCTTGGTATCGTCTACTCTTGGAAACACCATATATTTT
CDR3 protein: CASSLVSSTLGNTIYF

clone size: few
J gene: TRBJ1-5
D gene: NA
V gene: TRBV28
CDR3 DNA: TGTGCCAGCAGTCCCCCCCCGGGCCAGCATTTT
CDR3 protein: CASSPPPGQHF

clone size: few
J gene: TRBJ2-1
D gene: NA
V gene: TRBV6-6
CDR3 DNA: TGTGCCAGCAGTTACCCCAGACAGGGAGGCAATGAGCAGTTCTTC
CDR3 protein: CASSYPRQGGNEQFF

clone size: NA
J gene: TRBJ1-1
D gene: NA
V gene: TRBV11-1
CDR3 DNA: TGTGCCAGCAGCTTAACTCCCTACACTGAAGCTTTCTTT
CDR3 protein: CASSLTPYTEAFF

clone size: once
J gene: TRBJ2-1
D gene: TRBD2
V gene: TRBV30
CDR3 DNA: TGTGCCTGGAGTGAGCGGGGGGGCTACAATGAGCAGTTCTTC
CDR3 protein: CAWSERGGYNEQFF

clone size: NA
J gene: TRBJ2-6
D gene: NA
V gene: TRBV18
CDR3 DNA: TGTGCCAGCTCACGTGAGACTGGGGCCAACGTCCTGACTTTC
CDR3 protein: CASSRETGANVLTF

clone size: once
J gene: TRBJ2-7
D gene: NA
V gene: TRBV15
CDR3 DNA: TGTGCCACCAGCAGAGTTCCGGGACTCCCTCAAAGCTACGAGCAGTACTTC
CDR3 protein: CATSRVPGLPQSYEQYF